The rows below give T cell receptor beta chains drawn from one sample of a study of quantifying T cell responses using KT2 cells. TCRdb ran MiXCR on the UMI-ligation and nested PCR reads and lists one entry per CDR3 protein. The data hold tens of thousands of distinct CDR3 sequences, with 11% observed a single time. Sequencing used PBMCs spiked with cells of the T cell clone KT2. The receptors were gathered from a human donor. CDR3s include the opening cysteine and the closing phenylalanine or tryptophan. The D gene is left open where the match is weak. Clone sizes are given selectively: once, few, many, or a class where the clone is expanded.

>TRBJ2-3|-|TRBV2|TRBD2
CASSDSGRSADTQYF
TGTGCCAGCAGCGACAGCGGGAGGAGCGCAGATACGCAGTATTTT
>TRBJ2-3|-|TRBV15|-
CATSINAPDTQYF
TGTGCCACCAGCATTAACGCCCCAGATACGCAGTATTTT
>TRBJ2-7|many|TRBV27|-
CASSRATPGSPYEQYF
TGTGCCAGCAGCCGCGCTACACCTGGGTCCCCCTACGAGCAGTACTTC
>TRBJ1-4|many|TRBV15|-
CATSRRNEKLFF
TGTGCCACCAGCAGGAGAAATGAAAAACTGTTTTTT
>TRBJ2-7|-|TRBV27|-
CASSFSRAKGQYF
TGTGCCAGCAGTTTCTCCAGGGCGAAAGGGCAGTACTTC
>TRBJ2-4|many|TRBV29-1|-
CSVEERVAKNIQYF
TGCAGCGTTGAAGAACGGGTAGCCAAAAACATTCAGTACTTC
>TRBJ1-6|few|TRBV20-1|-
CSARDRGKIYNSPLHF
TGCAGTGCTAGAGATCGAGGGAAGATTTATAATTCACCCCTCCACTTT
>TRBJ1-5|-|TRBV6-1|-
CASSGADGPQHF
TGTGCCAGCAGTGGGGCGGATGGGCCCCAGCATTTT
>TRBJ1-2|few|TRBV16|-
CASSQSPGNYGYTF
TGTGCCAGCAGCCAATCTCCCGGGAACTATGGCTACACCTTC
>TRBJ1-1|-|TRBV7-8|-
CASSRGVGAFF
TGTGCCAGCAGCCGGGGAGTTGGAGCTTTCTTT
>TRBJ2-3|few|TRBV7-3|TRBD2
CASSPQAGVGTDTQYF
TGTGCCAGCAGCCCACAAGCGGGAGTGGGCACAGATACGCAGTATTTT
>TRBJ1-1|-|TRBV30|TRBD1
CAWSAGQGTNTEAFF
TGTGCCTGGAGCGCGGGACAGGGGACGAACACTGAAGCTTTCTTT
>TRBJ2-1|many|TRBV5-8|TRBD2
CASSLGLADYNEQFF
TGTGCCAGCAGCCTCGGACTAGCGGATTACAATGAGCAGTTCTTC
>TRBJ2-7|few|TRBV18|-
CASSPTRGGYEQYF
TGTGCCAGCTCACCGACCAGGGGGGGATACGAGCAGTACTTC
>TRBJ2-3|-|TRBV27|TRBD2
CASSRTGLAGGPAVDTQYF
TGTGCCAGCAGTCGAACGGGACTAGCGGGAGGGCCCGCAGTGGATACGCAGTATTTT